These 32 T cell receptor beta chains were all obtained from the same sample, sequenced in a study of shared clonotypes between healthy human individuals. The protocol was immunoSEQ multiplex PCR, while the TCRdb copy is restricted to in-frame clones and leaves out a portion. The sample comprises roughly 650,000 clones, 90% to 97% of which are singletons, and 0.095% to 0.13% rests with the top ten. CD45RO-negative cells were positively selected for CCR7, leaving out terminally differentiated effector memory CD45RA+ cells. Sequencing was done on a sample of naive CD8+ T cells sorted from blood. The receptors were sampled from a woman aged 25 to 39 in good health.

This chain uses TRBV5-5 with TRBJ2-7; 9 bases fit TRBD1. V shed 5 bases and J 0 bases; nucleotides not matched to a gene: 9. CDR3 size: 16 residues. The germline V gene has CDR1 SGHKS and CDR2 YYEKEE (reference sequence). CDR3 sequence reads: CASSFWTGVSSYEQYF. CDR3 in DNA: TGTGCCAGCAGTTTCTGGACAGGGGTGAGCTCCTACGAGCAGTACTTC. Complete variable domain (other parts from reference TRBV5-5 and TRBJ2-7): DAGVTQSPTHLIKTRGQQVTLRCSPISGHKSVSWYQQVLGQGPQFIFQYYEKEERGRGNFPDRFSARQFPNYSSELNVNALLLGDSALYLCASSFWTGVSSYEQYFGPGTRLTVT.

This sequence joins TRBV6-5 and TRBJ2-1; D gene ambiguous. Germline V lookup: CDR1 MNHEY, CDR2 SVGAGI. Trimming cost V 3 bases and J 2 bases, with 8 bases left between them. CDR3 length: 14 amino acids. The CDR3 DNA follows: TGTGCCAGCAGTTATTCTGCACCCTACAATGAGCAGTTCTTC. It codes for CASSYSAPYNEQFF.

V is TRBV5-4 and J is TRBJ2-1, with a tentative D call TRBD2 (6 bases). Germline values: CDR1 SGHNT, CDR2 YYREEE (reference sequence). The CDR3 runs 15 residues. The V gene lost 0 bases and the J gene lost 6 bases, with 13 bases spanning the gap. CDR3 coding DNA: TGTGCCAGCAGCTTGGGGCTAGCGCTGATCAATGAGCAGTTCTTC. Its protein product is CASSLGLALINEQFF.

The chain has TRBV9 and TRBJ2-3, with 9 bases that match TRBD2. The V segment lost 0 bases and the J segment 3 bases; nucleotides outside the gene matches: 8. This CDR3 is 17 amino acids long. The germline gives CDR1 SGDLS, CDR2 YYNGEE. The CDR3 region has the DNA TGTGCCAGCAGCGTAGCCAGGACTAGCGAGCGGACAGATACGCAGTATTTT. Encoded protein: CASSVARTSERTDTQYF.

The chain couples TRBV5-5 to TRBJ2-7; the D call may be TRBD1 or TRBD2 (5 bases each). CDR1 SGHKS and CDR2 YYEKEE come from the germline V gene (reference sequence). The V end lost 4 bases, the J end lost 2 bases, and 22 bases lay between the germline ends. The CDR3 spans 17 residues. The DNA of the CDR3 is TGTGCCAGCAGCGGCTCTTTGGTGGGGGTCGTAACCTACGAGCAGTACTTC. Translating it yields CASSGSLVGVVTYEQYF. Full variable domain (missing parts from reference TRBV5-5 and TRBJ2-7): DAGVTQSPTHLIKTRGQQVTLRCSPISGHKSVSWYQQVLGQGPQFIFQYYEKEERGRGNFPDRFSARQFPNYSSELNVNALLLGDSALYLCASSGSLVGVVTYEQYFGPGTRLTVT.

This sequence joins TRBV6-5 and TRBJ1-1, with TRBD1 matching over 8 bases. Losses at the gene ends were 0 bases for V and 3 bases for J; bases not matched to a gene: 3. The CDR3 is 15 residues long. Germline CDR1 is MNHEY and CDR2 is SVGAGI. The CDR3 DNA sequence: TGTGCCAGCAGTTACTCTCAGGGGGCGTACACTGAAGCTTTCTTT. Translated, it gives CASSYSQGAYTEAFF.

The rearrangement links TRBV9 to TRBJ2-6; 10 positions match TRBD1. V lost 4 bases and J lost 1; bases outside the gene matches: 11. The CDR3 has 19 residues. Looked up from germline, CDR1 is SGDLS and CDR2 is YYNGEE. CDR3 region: CASSPRPGQGRSGANVLTF. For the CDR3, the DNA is TGTGCCAGCAGCCCACGGCCGGGACAGGGGCGGTCTGGGGCCAACGTCCTGACTTTC. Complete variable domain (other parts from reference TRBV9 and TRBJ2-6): DSGVTQTPKHLITATGQRVTLRCSPRSGDLSVYWYQQSLDQGLQFLIQYYNGEERAKGNILERFSAQQFPDLHSELNLSSLELGDSALYFCASSPRPGQGRSGANVLTFGAGSRLTVL.

CDR3 sequence (DNA): TGTGCCAGCAGCGCAAGCGGGGCCCGATACAATGAGCAGTTCTTC. Its translation: CASSASGARYNEQFF. The genes are TRBV5-6 and TRBJ2-1; 7 nucleotides match TRBD2. The V and J ends lost 4 bases and 4 bases, in that order; junction bases with no gene match: 8. The CDR3 has 15 residues. Germline CDR1 SGHDT, CDR2 YYEEEE.

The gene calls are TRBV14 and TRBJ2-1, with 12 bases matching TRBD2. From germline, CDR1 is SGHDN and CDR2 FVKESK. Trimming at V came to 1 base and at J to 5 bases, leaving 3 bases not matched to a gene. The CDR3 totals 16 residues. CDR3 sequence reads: CASSQGGLAGDNEQFF. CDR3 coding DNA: TGTGCCAGCAGCCAAGGGGGACTAGCGGGTGACAATGAGCAGTTCTTC.

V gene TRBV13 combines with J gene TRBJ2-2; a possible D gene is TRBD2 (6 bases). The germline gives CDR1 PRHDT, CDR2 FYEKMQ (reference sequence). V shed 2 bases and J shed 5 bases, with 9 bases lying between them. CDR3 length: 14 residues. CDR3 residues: CASSLPGGTGELFF. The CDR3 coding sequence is TGTGCCAGCAGCTTACCCGGAGGGACCGGGGAGCTGTTTTTT.

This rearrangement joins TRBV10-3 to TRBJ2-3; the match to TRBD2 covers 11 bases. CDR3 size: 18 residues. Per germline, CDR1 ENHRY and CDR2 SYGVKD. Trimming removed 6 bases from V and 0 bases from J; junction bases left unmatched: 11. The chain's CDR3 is CAISLLAGAGHSTDTQYF. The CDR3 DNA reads TGTGCCATCAGCCTACTAGCGGGAGCAGGGCATAGCACAGATACGCAGTATTTT.

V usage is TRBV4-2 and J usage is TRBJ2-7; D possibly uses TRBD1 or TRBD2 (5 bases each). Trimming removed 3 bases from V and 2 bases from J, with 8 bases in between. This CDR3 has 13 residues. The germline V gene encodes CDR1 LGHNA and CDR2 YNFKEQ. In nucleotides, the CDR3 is TGTGCCAGCAGCCAGGGGGAGACCTACGAGCAGTACTTC. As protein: CASSQGETYEQYF.

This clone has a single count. CDR3 in DNA: TGTGCCAGCAATGACAGGGGCAATCAGCCCCAGCATTTT. Its translation is CASNDRGNQPQHF. The gene calls are TRBV2 and TRBJ1-5; 7 bases line up with TRBD1. Germline assignment: CDR1 SNHLY and CDR2 FYNNEI. The CDR3 spans 13 residues. V lost 7 bases, J lost 2 bases, and 2 bases stayed unmatched. Full variable domain (outside the CDR3, taken from reference TRBV2 and TRBJ1-5): EPEVTQTPSHQVTQMGQEVILRCVPISNHLYFYWYRQILGQKVEFLVSFYNNEISEKSEIFDDQFSVERPDGSNFTLKIRSTKLEDSAMYFCASNDRGNQPQHFGDGTRLSIL.

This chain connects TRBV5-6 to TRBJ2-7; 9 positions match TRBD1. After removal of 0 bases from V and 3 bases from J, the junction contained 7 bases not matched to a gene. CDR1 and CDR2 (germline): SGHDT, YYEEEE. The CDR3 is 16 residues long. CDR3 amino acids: CASSLEGTGTLYEQYF. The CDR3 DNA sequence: TGTGCCAGCAGCTTGGAAGGGACAGGGACCCTCTACGAGCAGTACTTC.

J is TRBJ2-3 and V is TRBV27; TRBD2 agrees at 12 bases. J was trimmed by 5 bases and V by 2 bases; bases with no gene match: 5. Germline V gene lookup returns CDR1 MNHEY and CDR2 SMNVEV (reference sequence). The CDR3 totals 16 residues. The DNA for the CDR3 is TGTGCCAGCAGTTTACTAGCGGGAGGGCCTCGAGATACGCAGTATTTT. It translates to CASSLLAGGPRDTQYF.

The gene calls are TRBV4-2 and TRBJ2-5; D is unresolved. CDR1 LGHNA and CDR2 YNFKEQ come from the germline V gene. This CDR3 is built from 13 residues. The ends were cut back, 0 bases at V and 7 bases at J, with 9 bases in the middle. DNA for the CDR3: TGTGCCAGCAGCCAAGACGGCCCCGGGACCCAGTACTTC. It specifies CASSQDGPGTQYF.

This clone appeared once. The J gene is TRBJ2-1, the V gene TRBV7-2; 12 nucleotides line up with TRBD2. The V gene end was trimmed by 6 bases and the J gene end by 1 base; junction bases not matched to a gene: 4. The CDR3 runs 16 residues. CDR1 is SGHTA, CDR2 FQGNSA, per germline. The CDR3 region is CASSHGLAGSYNEQFF. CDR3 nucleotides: TGTGCCAGCAGTCATGGACTAGCGGGGTCCTACAATGAGCAGTTCTTC.

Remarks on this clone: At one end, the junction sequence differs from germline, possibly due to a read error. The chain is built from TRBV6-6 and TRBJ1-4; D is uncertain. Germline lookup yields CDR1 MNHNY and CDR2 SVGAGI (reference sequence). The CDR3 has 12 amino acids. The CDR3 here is CASRGLGQEELF. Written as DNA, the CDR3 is TGTGCCAGCAGGGGTCTGGGCCAAGAGGAGCTCTTT.

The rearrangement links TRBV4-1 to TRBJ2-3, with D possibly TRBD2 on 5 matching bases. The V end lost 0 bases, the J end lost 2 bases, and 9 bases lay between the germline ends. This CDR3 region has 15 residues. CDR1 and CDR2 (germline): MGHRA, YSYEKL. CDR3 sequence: CASSQDPSFTDTQYF. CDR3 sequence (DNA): TGCGCCAGCAGCCAAGATCCTAGCTTCACAGATACGCAGTATTTT.

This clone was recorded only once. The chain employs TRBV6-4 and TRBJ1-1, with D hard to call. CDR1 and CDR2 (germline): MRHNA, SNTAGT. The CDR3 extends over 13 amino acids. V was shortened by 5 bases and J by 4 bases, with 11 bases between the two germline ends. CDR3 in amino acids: CASSLGRSTEAFF. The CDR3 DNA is TGTGCCAGCAGTCTTGGGCGGAGCACTGAAGCTTTCTTT.

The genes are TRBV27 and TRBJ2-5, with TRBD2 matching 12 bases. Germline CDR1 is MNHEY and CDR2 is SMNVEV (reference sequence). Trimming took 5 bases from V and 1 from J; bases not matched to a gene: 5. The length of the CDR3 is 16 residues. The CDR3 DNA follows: TGTGCCAGCAGTCTTCGGACTAGCGGGATCCAAGAGACCCAGTACTTC. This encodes CASSLRTSGIQETQYF.

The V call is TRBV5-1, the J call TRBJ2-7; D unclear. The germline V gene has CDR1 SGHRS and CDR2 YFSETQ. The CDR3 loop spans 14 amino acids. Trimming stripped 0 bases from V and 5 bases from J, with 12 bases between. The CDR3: CASSLAPELDEQYF. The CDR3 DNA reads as TGCGCCAGCAGCTTGGCGCCGGAGTTGGACGAGCAGTACTTC.

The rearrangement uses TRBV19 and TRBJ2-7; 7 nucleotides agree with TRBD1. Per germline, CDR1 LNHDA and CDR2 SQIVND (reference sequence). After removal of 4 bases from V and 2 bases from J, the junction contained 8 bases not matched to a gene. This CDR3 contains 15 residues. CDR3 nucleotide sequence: TGTGCCAGTAGTACCGGGACAGCTCGGACCTACGAGCAGTACTTC. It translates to CASSTGTARTYEQYF.

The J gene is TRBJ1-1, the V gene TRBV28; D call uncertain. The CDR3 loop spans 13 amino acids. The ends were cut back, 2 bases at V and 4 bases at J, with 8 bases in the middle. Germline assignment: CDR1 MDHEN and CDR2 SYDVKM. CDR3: CASSLLPSTEAFF. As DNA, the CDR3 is TGTGCCAGCAGTTTACTTCCATCCACTGAAGCTTTCTTT.

CDR3 in amino acids: CATQAGTGGVYGYTF. The CDR3 coding sequence is TGTGCCACGCAGGCTGGGACAGGGGGCGTCTATGGCTACACCTTC. This chain joins TRBV28 and TRBJ1-2; 12 bases fit TRBD1. With V trimmed by 10 bases and J by 4 bases, 10 bases remained unmatched. There are 15 residues in the CDR3. Germline V lookup: CDR1 MDHEN, CDR2 SYDVKM.

The CDR3 nucleotides read TGTGCCAGCACCGCAAGGGCGGGACACAATGAGCAGTTCTTC. This gives the protein CASTARAGHNEQFF. V usage is TRBV13 and J usage is TRBJ2-1, with D possibly being TRBD2 (6 bases). The germline V and J ends were trimmed by 7 bases and 5 bases, with 15 bases remaining between them. The germline V gene encodes CDR1 PRHDT and CDR2 FYEKMQ (reference sequence). The CDR3 loop spans 14 amino acids. Full variable domain (remainder filled in from reference TRBV13 and TRBJ2-1): AAGVIQSPRHLIKEKRETATLKCYPIPRHDTVYWYQQGPGQDPQFLISFYEKMQSDKGSIPDRFSAQQFSDYHSELNMSSLELGDSALYFCASTARAGHNEQFFGPGTRLTVL.

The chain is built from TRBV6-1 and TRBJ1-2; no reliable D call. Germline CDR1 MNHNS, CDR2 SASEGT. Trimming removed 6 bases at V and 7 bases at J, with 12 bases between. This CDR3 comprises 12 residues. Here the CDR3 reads CASRPSRSGYTF. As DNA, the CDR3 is TGTGCCAGCAGGCCCAGTCGGAGTGGCTACACCTTC.

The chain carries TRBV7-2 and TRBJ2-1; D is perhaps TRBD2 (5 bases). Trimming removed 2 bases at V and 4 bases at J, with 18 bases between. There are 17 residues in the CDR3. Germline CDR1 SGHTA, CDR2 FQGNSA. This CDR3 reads CASSLLASGSAYNEQFF. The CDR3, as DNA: TGTGCCAGCAGCTTATTGGCTTCGGGGAGCGCGTACAATGAGCAGTTCTTC.

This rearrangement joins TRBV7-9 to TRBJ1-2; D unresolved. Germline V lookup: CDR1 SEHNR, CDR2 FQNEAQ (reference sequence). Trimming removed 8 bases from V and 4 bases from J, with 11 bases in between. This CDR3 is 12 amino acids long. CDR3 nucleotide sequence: TGTGCCAGCGGAGACGGACTCTATGGCTACACCTTC. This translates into CASGDGLYGYTF.

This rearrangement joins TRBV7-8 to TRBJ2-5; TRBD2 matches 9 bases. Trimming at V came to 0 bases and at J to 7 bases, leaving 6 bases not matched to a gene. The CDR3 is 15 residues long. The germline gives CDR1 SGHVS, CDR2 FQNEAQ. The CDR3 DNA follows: TGTGCCAGCAGCTTAGCAACTAGCGGGCGGGTGACCCAGTACTTC. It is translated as CASSLATSGRVTQYF.

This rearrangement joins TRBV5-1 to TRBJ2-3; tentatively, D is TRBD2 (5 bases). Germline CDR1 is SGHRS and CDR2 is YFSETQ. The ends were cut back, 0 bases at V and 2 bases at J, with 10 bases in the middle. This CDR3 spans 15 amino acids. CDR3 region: CASSLEGAPTDTQYF. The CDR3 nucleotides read TGCGCCAGCAGCTTGGAGGGAGCCCCCACAGATACGCAGTATTTT.

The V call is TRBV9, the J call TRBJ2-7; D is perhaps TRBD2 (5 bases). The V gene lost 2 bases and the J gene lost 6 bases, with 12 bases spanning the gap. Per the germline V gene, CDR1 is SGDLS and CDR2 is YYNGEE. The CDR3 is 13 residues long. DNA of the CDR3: TGTGCCAGCAGCGTTTCCTGGGCGGGCGAGCAGTACTTC. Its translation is CASSVSWAGEQYF.